The subject of this entry is one TCR beta chain. This clone came up a few times. Its antigen remains unidentified. Base-call qualities are not available, and no considerably larger clone is one nucleotide away. The time point label for this specimen denotes: recipient sample about 28 days before transplant, after cytoreduction. Recipient blood was collected about 28 days before transplant and at days 30, 100 and 180 after transplant. Nuclei Lysis Solution was used to extract genomic DNA from fresh or cryopreserved unfractionated peripheral blood mononuclear cells. There are 14 amino acids in the CDR3, from cysteine to phenylalanine inclusive. Only CDR3 DNA is held: 42 bases, read in frame from base 1. V is clipped by 1 base and J by 1 base, and the sequence between their germline boundaries is 7 bases long. CDR1 and CDR2 are read off the germline V gene as LGHNA and YNFKEQ. The data stem from a study of T cell clonotyping in hematopoietic cell transplantation (dated by TCRdb to the early 2020s). Describing the broader study: Pretransplant recipient samples were obtained after cytoreduction. Patient recruitment ran from late 2015 to January 2017, and follow-up continued until September 2020 or death. The study collected roughly 150 blood samples from 35 consecutive transplant recipients and their related donors. What the study reported, not specific to this receptor: Overlap with donor repertoires was found for only a small fraction of recipient repertoires, with over 95% found to appear de novo at the given depth. The sample size was limited and the cells went unsorted, which meant the CD4 and CD8 repertoire contributions could not be told apart. Inverse Simpson Index values from donors and from recipients before transplant predicted broader TCR repertoire diversity after transplant. After transplant, TCR diversity in recipients dropped, and pathologically expanded clonotypes increased progressively from day 30 to day 180.

The immunoSEQ assay, a bias-controlled multiplex PCR with V- and J-specific primers, was used to amplify TCR beta CDR3 regions from genomic DNA. A proprietary barcode and Illumina adapter sequences were added to the CDR3 amplicons in a second PCR step. An Illumina MiSeq instrument was used for sequencing of the CDR3 libraries. The study's own analysis went as follows. Export and quality control were handled in immunoSEQ Analyzer 3.0, while downstream analyses relied on R Bioconductor and Immunarch. Only productive rearrangements in the normalized downsampled data set went into calculating the repertoire metrics. Clonotypes larger than 5 templates in the normalized cohort were defined as pathologically expanded. Repertoire diversity was measured with the Inverse Simpson Index. To capture all clonotypes, the CMV-specificity analyses were run on the non-normalized data set. TCRdb obtained this table from immuneACCESS and retained in-frame rearrangements with V and J assigned. These tables miss some clones; where compared with another copy, unresolved V genes account for less than half of the shortfall, and the remainder is unexplained. D and trimming come from the DNA, and the V and J calls and clone size come from that table. Here the sample has around 80,000 clones; about 95% occur a single time. The ten most abundant clones make up roughly 1.8% of the sample.

The sequence came from a woman between 45 and 60 years old with acute myeloid leukemia. Some clones in this sample may be carry-over from other donors' samples. The sequencing used peripheral blood mononuclear cells, collected before stem cell transplant. The sequence links TRBV4-2 to TRBJ1-2, with the identity of the D gene unclear. The CDR3 sequence is CASSQASDNYGYTF. The nucleotide sequence reads TGTGCCAGCAGCCAAGCGTCGGATAACTATGGCTACACCTTC.